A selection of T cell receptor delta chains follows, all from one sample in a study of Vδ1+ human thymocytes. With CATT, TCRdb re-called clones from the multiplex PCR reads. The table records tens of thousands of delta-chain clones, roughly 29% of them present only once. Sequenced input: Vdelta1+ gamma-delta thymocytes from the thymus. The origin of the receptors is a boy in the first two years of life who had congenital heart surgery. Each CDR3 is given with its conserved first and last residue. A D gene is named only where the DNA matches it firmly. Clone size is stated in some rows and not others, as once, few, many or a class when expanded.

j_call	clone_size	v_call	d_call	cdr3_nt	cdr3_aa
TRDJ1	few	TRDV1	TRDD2	TGTGCTCTTGGGGAATTCCCGCGTGCCTTCCTACGAGCGGGATATCCTCAATGGGCCGATAAACTCATCTTT	CALGEFPRAFLRAGYPQWADKLIF
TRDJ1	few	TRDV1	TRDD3	TGTGCTCTTGGGGAAACCCCGACTACGTGGGGGACGTACCGCGATAAACTCATCTTT	CALGETPTTWGTYRDKLIF
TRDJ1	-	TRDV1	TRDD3	TGTGCTCTTGGGTTCATACCCCTCGTACTGGGGATACAGAATCGCGGTAAACTCATCTTT	CALGFIPLVLGIQNRGKLIF
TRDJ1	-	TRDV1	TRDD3	TGTGCTCTTGGGGAAACCAAGGAGGAGGGATACAGTTCCGATAAACTCATCTTT	CALGETKEEGYSSDKLIF
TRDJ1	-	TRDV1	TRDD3	TGTGCTCTTGGGGAAAAGGCCCCCAATGGGCTTGGGGGATACCAAACCCTATTGTACACCGATAAACTCATCTTT	CALGEKAPNGLGGYQTLLYTDKLIF
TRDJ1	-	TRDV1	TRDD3	TGTGCTCTTGGGGAATTCCTACGTGGACTGGGGGATAAGGACACCGATAAACTCATCTTT	CALGEFLRGLGDKDTDKLIF
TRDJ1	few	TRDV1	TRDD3	TGTGCTCTTAAACCGACACTCGCAAAACAAGGGGGACTGGGGGATCTCACCGATAAACTCATCTTT	CALKPTLAKQGGLGDLTDKLIF
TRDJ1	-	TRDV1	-	TGTGCTCTTGGGGAAGGGAAGGCCCCAACTGGATACACCGATAAACTCATCTTT	CALGEGKAPTGYTDKLIF
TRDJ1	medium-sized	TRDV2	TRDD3	TGTGCCTGTGACACCGGGGCTGGGGATAGGAGTACATCGTACACCGATAAACTCATCTTT	CACDTGAGDRSTSYTDKLIF
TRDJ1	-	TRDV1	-	TGTGCTCTTGGGGAACTTTGGCCTGGAACTGTAGGCCCGGGGGTCGATAAACTCATCTTT	CALGELWPGTVGPGVDKLIF
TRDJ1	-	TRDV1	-	TGTGCTCTTGGGGAACTCATGTTTCCCGCAGTGAAGGGGGTACTGGTGGAAGAGTACACCGATAAACTCATCTTT	CALGELMFPAVKGVLVEEYTDKLIF
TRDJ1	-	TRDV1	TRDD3	TGTGCTCTTGGGGACTCACTTTTCCAAGGGATACGCTGGCCCGATAAACTCATCTTT	CALGDSLFQGIRWPDKLIF
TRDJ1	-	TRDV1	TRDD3	TGTGCTCTTGGGGGCCTCAATGGTTTATCTGGGGGACGCACCGATAAACTCATCTTT	CALGGLNGLSGGRTDKLIF
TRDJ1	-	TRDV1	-	TGTGCTCTTGGGGAGGTCCATCCTCCTCGATATGGTAAACTCATCTTT	CALGEVHPPRYGKLIF
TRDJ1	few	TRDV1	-	TGTGCTCTTGGGGGGTACGGCCCCTACGTCGTACGCCCCATCGATAAACTCATCTTT	CALGGYGPYVVRPIDKLIF
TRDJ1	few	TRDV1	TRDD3	TGTGCTCTTGGGACCATTTTCCTAAACCTGGGGGATATCGATAAACTCATCTTT	CALGTIFLNLGDIDKLIF
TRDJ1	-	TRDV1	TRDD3	TGTGCTCTTGGGGAATTGGGATACGGTACGATGCACACCGATAAACTCATCTTT	CALGELGYGTMHTDKLIF
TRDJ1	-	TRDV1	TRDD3	TGTGCTCTTGGGGGTCCTGTACTGGGGGATAAGCTCATCTTT	CALGGPVLGDKLIF
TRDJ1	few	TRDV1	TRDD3	TGTGCTCTTGGGGACCCCGGTGTACTGGGGGACACTGGACCCCACGATAAACTCATCTTT	CALGDPGVLGDTGPHDKLIF
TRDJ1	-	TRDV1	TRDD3	TGTGCTCTTGGGGAGCCAGCTTACTTATGGGGGATACGAGACACCGATAAACTCATCTTT	CALGEPAYLWGIRDTDKLIF
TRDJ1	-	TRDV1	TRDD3	TGCGCTCTTGGGGAAATTTACTGGGGGATACGCGGGTACACCGATAAACTCATCTTT	CALGEIYWGIRGYTDKLIF
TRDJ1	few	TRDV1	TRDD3	TGTGCTCTTGGGAATCTTCTTCCCGCTGCCTCTTTGGGGGATACGGGCGATAAACTCATCTTT	CALGNLLPAASLGDTGDKLIF
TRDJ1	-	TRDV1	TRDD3	TGTGCTCTTGGGAAGGGTGCCCTTATCGCTTCCTACCCTCGACTGGGGGATACGCGGGAGTACACCGATAAACTCATCTTT	CALGKGALIASYPRLGDTREYTDKLIF
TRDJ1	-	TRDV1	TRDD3	TGTGCTCTTGGGGACATCATCGGGGGATACACCCCGTACACCGATAAACTCATCTTT	CALGDIIGGYTPYTDKLIF
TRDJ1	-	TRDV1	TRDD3	TGTGCTCTTGGGGAACAAGACCACCGATTTCTCCGGACTGGGGGGCTCGGGCCTCACACCGATAAACTCATCTTT	CALGEQDHRFLRTGGLGPHTDKLIF
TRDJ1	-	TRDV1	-	TGTGCTCTTGGGGAATTTAATGCTGGGACCCGAAACACCGATAAACTCATCTTT	CALGEFNAGTRNTDKLIF
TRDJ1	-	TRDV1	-	TGTGCTCTTGGGGAAGTTTCCCCCGGGGGACTCATCTTT	CALGEVSPGGLIF